The clone carrying this T cell receptor beta chain was seen just once. What it binds is unknown. Clones were sequenced by immunoSEQ multiplex PCR, and TCRdb holds only the in-frame ones, with some missing. The table lists tens of thousands of clones, approximately 94% of them singletons. This specimen comes from a study of cytomegalovirus exposure and HLA in healthy donors. Unmatched junction bases numbered 10, after V lost 9 bases and J lost 2 bases. Germline CDR1 MGHDK, CDR2 SYGVNS. CDR3 length: 16 amino acids. Findings of the study overall: A later analysis found first-cohort TCR clusters tended to co-occur in the 120 validation repertoires. It was approximately 150 TCR beta chains that were listed as cytomegalovirus-associated.

The sequence was obtained from a woman aged 18-35 years in good health and CMV-seropositive. The chain carries TRBV25-1 and TRBJ2-4, with 10 bases lining up with TRBD2. Sequencing used PBMCs. CDR3 coding DNA: TGTGCCAGTAAGCGGCTAGCGGGAGTTTCCAAAAACATTCAGTACTTC. This translates into CASKRLAGVSKNIQYF.